Given below is one T cell receptor beta chain in context. Cells sorted as Tregs were CD4+, CD25+ and CD127-/low. In TCRdb, the 5' RACE reads were re-called with MiXCR into one record per CDR3 protein. This sample has 35,000 to 50,000 distinct CDR3 sequences, with 22% found just once. The ends lost 3 bases at V and 3 bases at J; junction bases unmatched: 7. Germline V lookup: CDR1 DFQATT, CDR2 SNEGSKA (reference sequence). This CDR3 is built from 16 residues. The chain recombines TRBV20-1 with TRBJ1-5; 11 nucleotides line up with TRBD1. This receptor was obtained from a female donor with breast cancer. Source material: Tregs sorted from blood. The CDR3, as DNA: TGCAGTGCTAGTTCTCGGGACAGGGGGTCCAATCAGCCCCAGCATTTT. Translated: CSASSRDRGSNQPQHF.